This TCR beta chain was obtained from a study of blood T cell repertoires in COVID-19. Study overall: PBMCs, B-cell-depleted T cells, or T cells were the source of the cDNA or gDNA that made up the material.

The table came from immunoSEQ multiplex PCR; TCRdb's copy has only in-frame clones and leaves some out. The profile shows tens of thousands of clones, 75% to 90% of them singletons. With 2 bases removed from V and 3 bases from J, the gap between germline ends came to 10 bases. Germline assignment: CDR1 GTSNPN and CDR2 SVGIG (reference sequence). This CDR3 region has 13 residues. The sample comprised peripheral blood. This TCR was recovered from a human donor in a cohort sampled during active COVID-19. This rearrangement joins TRBV30 to TRBJ1-1; D is unclear. The DNA of the CDR3 is TGTGCCTGGAGTCTCGGGGAATACACTGAAGCTTTCTTT. Protein product: CAWSLGEYTEAFF.